The 22 T cell receptor beta chains reported below all come from one sample, sequenced in a study of blood T cell repertoires in COVID-19. Produced via immunoSEQ multiplex PCR; TCRdb's table is partial and in-frame only. The sample shows 60,000 to 85,000 clones, roughly 90% of them seen only once. The sample comprised peripheral blood. All receptors come from a human donor in a cohort sampled during active COVID-19.

V is TRBV9 and J is TRBJ1-1, with a possible D match to TRBD1 (6 bases). The V and J ends lost 3 bases and 5 bases respectively, with 14 bases between them. Germline-derived CDR1 and CDR2 are SGDLS and YYNGEE. The CDR3 totals 14 residues. The CDR3 DNA reads TGTGCCAGCAGCGCACAGGGTTGGGATACTGAAGCTTTCTTT. It encodes CASSAQGWDTEAFF.

The chain combines TRBV2 with TRBJ2-6; D may be TRBD1 (6 bases). This CDR3 has 15 residues. Trimming removed 4 bases at V and 4 bases at J, with 11 bases between. Per germline, CDR1 SNHLY and CDR2 FYNNEI. CDR3 DNA: TGTGCCAGCAGTGCACAGGGTCAAGGGGCCAACGTCCTGACTTTC. This encodes CASSAQGQGANVLTF.

V is TRBV5-1 and J is TRBJ2-3, with D possibly being TRBD1 (6 bases). Trimming took 5 bases from V and 2 from J, leaving 9 bases between them. The CDR3 is 13 amino acids. From germline, CDR1 is SGHRS and CDR2 YFSETQ. The CDR3 is CASRTGLTDTQYF. CDR3 DNA: TGCGCCAGCAGAACAGGGCTCACAGATACGCAGTATTTT.

The rearrangement uses TRBV6-6 and TRBJ1-4; 9 bases are shared with TRBD1. This CDR3 region has 16 residues. Germline trimming cut 6 bases from V and 8 bases from J; bases unmatched to any gene: 13. The germline gives CDR1 MNHNY, CDR2 SVGAGI (reference sequence). CDR3 bases: TGTGCCAGCAGGCTTACTAGCGGGACAGGGTTAGAAAAACTGTTTTTT. Encoded protein: CASRLTSGTGLEKLFF.

V and J are TRBV30 and TRBJ1-2; 7 bases agree with TRBD1. The CDR3 contains 14 residues. The junction had 4 bases not matched to a gene; V was cut back by 3 bases and J by 0 bases. Looked up from germline, CDR1 is GTSNPN and CDR2 is SVGIG (reference sequence). CDR3 sequence (DNA): TGTGCCTGGAGCACAGGGGCATCTAACTATGGCTACACCTTC. It codes for CAWSTGASNYGYTF. Full variable domain (remainder filled in from reference TRBV30 and TRBJ1-2): SQTIHQWPATLVQPVGSPLSLECTVEGTSNPNLYWYRQAAGRGLQLLFYSVGIGQISSEVPQNLSASRPQDRQFILSSKKLLLSDSGFYLCAWSTGASNYGYTFGSGTRLTVV.

The chain is built from TRBV9 and TRBJ2-1; TRBD2 matches at 9 bases. Germline V gene data show CDR1 as SGDLS and CDR2 as YYNGEE. This CDR3 is 16 amino acids long. V lost 0 bases and J lost 4; bases outside the gene matches: 5. CDR3 in DNA: TGTGCCAGCAGCGTAGCTCTAGCGGGGTTTTACAATGAGCAGTTCTTC. This sequence encodes CASSVALAGFYNEQFF.

The chain combines TRBV5-1 with TRBJ2-1; 7 bases match TRBD1. The CDR3 totals 15 residues. V lost 4 bases, J lost 3 bases, and 7 bases stayed unmatched. Germline V gene data show CDR1 as SGHRS and CDR2 as YFSETQ. For the CDR3, the DNA is TGCGCCAGCAGCGCGCGACAGGGAAACTACAATGAGCAGTTCTTC. Protein product: CASSARQGNYNEQFF. Full variable domain (outside the CDR3, taken from reference TRBV5-1 and TRBJ2-1): KAGVTQTPRYLIKTRGQQVTLSCSPISGHRSVSWYQQTPGQGLQFLFEYFSETQRNKGNFPGRFSGRQFSNSRSEMNVSTLELGDSALYLCASSARQGNYNEQFFGPGTRLTVL.

This clone was observed a handful of times. The chain joins TRBV19 to TRBJ1-2; TRBD1 aligns across 7 bases. This CDR3 has 14 residues. V shed 6 bases, J shed 2 bases, and the junction held 6 bases outside the gene matches. Germline loops: CDR1 LNHDA, CDR2 SQIVND (reference sequence). The CDR3 region has the DNA TGTGCCAGTAGGAGGACAGGTGCGAACTATGGCTACACCTTC. Its translation is CASRRTGANYGYTF.

V and J are TRBV24-1 and TRBJ2-2; 8 bases align to TRBD1. J lost 2 bases, V lost 4 bases, and 5 bases had no gene match. This CDR3 spans 16 amino acids. Germline CDR1 and CDR2: KGHDR and SFDVKD. CDR3 in amino acids: CATSDWTGPNTGELFF. The CDR3 DNA sequence: TGTGCCACCAGTGACTGGACAGGGCCTAACACCGGGGAGCTGTTTTTT.

This clone was seen a single time. This sequence joins TRBV7-9 and TRBJ1-1, with a tentative D call TRBD1 (5 bases). Trimming removed 3 bases at V and 4 bases at J, with 9 bases between. There are 13 residues in the CDR3. From germline, CDR1 is SEHNR and CDR2 FQNEAQ (reference sequence). The CDR3 sequence is CASSFREGTEAFF. In DNA form, the CDR3 reads TGTGCCAGCAGCTTCAGGGAGGGCACTGAAGCTTTCTTT.

V usage is TRBV10-3 and J usage is TRBJ2-1; possibly TRBD1 for D (5 bases). The CDR3 covers 14 residues. Germline V gene data show CDR1 as ENHRY and CDR2 as SYGVKD. V lost 8 bases to trimming and J lost 0 bases, with 11 bases between them. CDR3 DNA sequence: TGTGCCATCCTACAGGACCACTCCTACAATGAGCAGTTCTTC. It encodes CAILQDHSYNEQFF.

The J gene is TRBJ2-5, the V gene TRBV5-4; 13 nucleotides align to TRBD2. Germline assignment: CDR1 SGHNT and CDR2 YYREEE (reference sequence). This CDR3 has 16 amino acids. J lost 3 bases, V lost 3 bases, and 5 bases had no gene match. This CDR3 is CASSSTGTSGKETQYF. Written as DNA, the CDR3 is TGTGCCAGCAGCTCGACCGGGACTAGCGGGAAAGAGACCCAGTACTTC.

The chain recombines TRBV5-1 with TRBJ2-3; D possibly corresponds to TRBD2 (5 bases). CDR1 and CDR2 (germline): SGHRS, YFSETQ. The CDR3 sequence is 17 residues long. With 2 bases removed from V and 3 bases from J, the gap between germline ends came to 19 bases. The CDR3: CASSLGRWEKRTDTQYF. The DNA of the CDR3 is TGCGCCAGCAGCTTAGGTAGGTGGGAGAAGAGAACAGATACGCAGTATTTT.

This clone was recorded a few times. V is TRBV6-5 and J is TRBJ1-2, with TRBD1 as a possible D gene (6 bases). Germline CDR1 is MNHEY and CDR2 is SVGAGI. The CDR3 runs to 13 residues. Trimming removed 6 bases from V and 6 bases from J, with 14 bases in between. CDR3 in DNA: TGTGCCAGCAGGAGGACAGAACGCGATGGCTACACCTTC. Encoded protein: CASRRTERDGYTF.

This clone was picked up a small number of times. This CDR3 is CSVRGQGQKTQYF. The CDR3 DNA reads TGCAGCGTTCGTGGGCAGGGGCAGAAGACCCAGTACTTC. This chain connects TRBV29-1 to TRBJ2-5, with D possibly TRBD1 on 6 matching bases. The CDR3 sequence is 13 residues long. The germline V gene encodes CDR1 SQVTM and CDR2 ANQGSEA. V lost 5 bases to trimming and J lost 6 bases, with 16 bases between them.

The V call is TRBV7-3, the J call TRBJ2-1; D possibly corresponds to TRBD2 (5 bases). The V and J ends lost 5 bases and 5 bases respectively, with 10 bases between them. The CDR3 length is 13 residues. The germline V gene has CDR1 SGHTA and CDR2 FQGTGA. The CDR3 DNA reads as TGTGCCAGCAGCCCATTGACTAACAATGAGCAGTTCTTC. This sequence encodes CASSPLTNNEQFF.

The V gene is TRBV2, the J gene TRBJ2-1; a possible D gene is TRBD1 (5 bases). There are 15 residues in the CDR3. The germline V gene has CDR1 SNHLY and CDR2 FYNNEI. Trimming left V 3 bases short and J 2 bases short, with 11 bases between. In nucleotides, the CDR3 is TGTGCCAGCAGTGAGGGCAGGGTGGCCTACAATGAGCAGTTCTTC. It codes for CASSEGRVAYNEQFF.

The chain links TRBV7-8 to TRBJ1-1; 8 positions agree with TRBD1. This CDR3 is built from 14 residues. With V trimmed by 4 bases and J by 3 bases, 4 bases remained unmatched. Germline V gene data show CDR1 as SGHVS and CDR2 as FQNEAQ. The CDR3 DNA sequence: TGTGCCAGCAGCTCCCTGACAGGGGACACTGAAGCTTTCTTT. Protein sequence: CASSSLTGDTEAFF.

The chain combines TRBV7-9 with TRBJ2-3; D is uncertain. Germline V gene lookup returns CDR1 SEHNR and CDR2 FQNEAQ (reference sequence). This CDR3 is 14 amino acids long. Between the trimmed V and J ends, which lost 0 bases and 1 base, there was a span of 5 bases. DNA of the CDR3: TGTGCCAGCAGCTTAGCACCGGGCACAGATACGCAGTATTTT. Protein product: CASSLAPGTDTQYF. Full variable domain (missing parts from reference TRBV7-9 and TRBJ2-3): DTGVSQNPRHKITKRGQNVTFRCDPISEHNRLYWYRQTLGQGPEFLTYFQNEAQLEKSRLLSDRFSAERPKGSFSTLEIQRTEQGDSAMYLCASSLAPGTDTQYFGPGTRLTVL.

With regard to this clone: Compared with germline, one end of the junction differs, possibly owing to a read error. The V gene is TRBV7-7, the J gene TRBJ2-2, with 7 nucleotides matching TRBD1. CDR1 is SSHAT, CDR2 FNYEAQ, per germline (reference sequence). The CDR3 extends over 13 amino acids. This CDR3 is CASSLDRAGELFF. DNA for the CDR3: TGTGCTAGCAGCTTAGACAGGGCCGGGGAGCTGTTTTTT.

The rearrangement joins TRBV7-2 to TRBJ2-2; 11 bases line up with TRBD2. V trimming: 5 bases; J trimming: 6 bases; junction bases outside the gene matches: 5. Germline CDR1 reads SGHTA; CDR2 reads FQGNSA. The CDR3 has 15 residues. In nucleotides, the CDR3 is TGTGCCAGCAGCCTTAGCGGGAGGGGGGCCGGGGAGCTGTTTTTT. This codes for CASSLSGRGAGELFF.

This chain links TRBV5-1 with TRBJ2-5, with TRBD1 matching over 7 bases. V lost 7 bases to trimming and J lost 2 bases; unmatched junction nucleotides: 5. Germline loops: CDR1 SGHRS, CDR2 YFSETQ. The CDR3 runs 13 residues. The CDR3 DNA reads as TGCGCCAGCCACCAGGACAGGCAAGAGACCCAGTACTTC. This translates into CASHQDRQETQYF.